A single T cell receptor (beta chain) is shown here with its context. The target antigen is unknown. This sample is drawn from a study of vaccination effects on CD4 cells after COVID-19. Ahead of sequencing, the ViraFEST assay grew antigen-specific CD4+ T cells using viral peptide pools. Culture lasted about nine days before CD4+ T cell isolation. All study participants received two doses of BNT162b2 or mRNA-1273 vaccine. Nucleocapsid antibodies stayed negative before and after vaccination, showing no earlier SARS-CoV-2 infection. It was with about 10 IU/ml IL-2 and 9.5 to 10 ug/ml peptides that roughly 2.2 million PBMC per well were cultured. Germline CDR1 and CDR2: SGHNT and YYREEE (reference sequence). The V and J ends lost 4 bases and 7 bases, in that order; junction bases with no gene match: 14. The CDR3 runs 16 residues. Clones were read by immunoSEQ multiplex PCR, and TCRdb kept only the in-frame ones, dropping some. The sample includes 65,000 to 95,000 clones, more than 60% seen only once; the top ten take under 1.2%.

The chain has TRBV5-4 and TRBJ2-1, with 7 bases lining up with TRBD1. This clonotype was sampled from a human donor who received a COVID-19 vaccine. Sequences were derived from CD4+ T cells from PBMCs cultured with HCoV-OC43 spike peptides, sampled after COVID-19 vaccination. The subset: HCoV-OC43 spike overlapping peptide pool stimulation. CDR3 sequence: CASSPNPSTGKNEQFF. CDR3 coding DNA: TGTGCCAGCAGCCCTAACCCTTCGACAGGGAAGAATGAGCAGTTCTTC.